Listed below are T cell receptor beta chains from one sample, sequenced in a study of early T cells in non-severe SARS-CoV-2 infection. Using its own MiXCR run on the 5' RACE reads, TCRdb lists one record per CDR3 protein. Among about 48,000 distinct CDR3 sequences listed, 8.5% to 10% were seen once. The sequenced sample consisted of whole blood. The receptors here all came from an adult who was a healthcare worker with PCR-confirmed SARS-CoV-2 infection or an uninfected control (not recorded which). The CDR3 runs from the conserved cysteine through the conserved F or W. The D gene is left open where the match is weak. Clone size is not always given. Where it is, it says once, few, many or a class for expanded clones.

clone size	V gene	D gene	J gene	CDR3 DNA	CDR3 protein
few	TRBV7-9	TRBD2	TRBJ2-1	TGTGCCAGCAGCTTAGTAGCTAGCGGAGACAATGAGCAGTTCTTC	CASSLVASGDNEQFF
few	TRBV6-2/TRBV6-3	.	TRBJ2-1	TGTGCCAGCACCACGGGCTTCAGCTCCTACAATGAGCAGTTCTTC	CASTTGFSSYNEQFF
many	TRBV29-1	.	TRBJ1-1	TGCAGCGTTGACGTCTTTCCTGAAGCTTTCTTT	CSVDVFPEAFF
.	TRBV7-6	TRBD2	TRBJ2-1	TGTGCCAGCAGCTTGGGACTAGCGTCGGCTGAGCAGTTCTTC	CASSLGLASAEQFF
few	TRBV19	.	TRBJ1-5	TGTGCCAGTAACAGTCGAAATCAGCCCCAGCATTTT	CASNSRNQPQHF
.	TRBV11-1	.	TRBJ1-2	TGTGCCAGCAGCTCCTCCCACTATGGCTACACCTTC	CASSSSHYGYTF
few	TRBV7-9	.	TRBJ2-7	TGTGCCAGCAGCTTAGAGGAATACGAGCAGTACTTC	CASSLEEYEQYF
.	TRBV12-3/TRBV12-4	.	TRBJ1-2	TGTGCCAGCAGTTTAGCGTGGACCCCCGGGTACTATGGCTACACCTTC	CASSLAWTPGYYGYTF
.	TRBV7-2	TRBD2	TRBJ2-6	TGTGCCAGCAGCTTACGGCTAGCGGGAGTCCCCGGGGCCAACGTCCTGACTTTC	CASSLRLAGVPGANVLTF
few	TRBV6-1	.	TRBJ1-1	TGTGCCAGCAGTGAATTCGGAGGAACTGAAGCTTTCTTT	CASSEFGGTEAFF
few	TRBV28	.	TRBJ2-1	TGTGCCAGCGGATTCTCTAGCTCCTACAATGAGCAGTTCTTC	CASGFSSSYNEQFF
many	TRBV20-1	.	TRBJ2-1	TGCAGTGCCCGTCCGCGGGAAGGGCGCCTCCGAAGCAATGAGCAGTTCTTC	CSARPREGRLRSNEQFF
.	TRBV6-2/TRBV6-3	.	TRBJ2-7	TGTGCCACAATTCGGGATAATGGTCCGGGTGAGCAGTACTTC	CATIRDNGPGEQYF
.	TRBV12-3/TRBV12-4	.	TRBJ1-3	TGTGCCAGCATCCCACAGGGTTCTGGAAACACCATATATTTT	CASIPQGSGNTIYF
many	TRBV5-1	TRBD1	TRBJ2-3	TGCGCCAGCAGCTTGGTGGGGACAGAAGATACGCAGTATTTT	CASSLVGTEDTQYF
many	TRBV9	.	TRBJ1-1	TGTGCCAGCAGCGCGGTAAGTGAAGCTTTCTTT	CASSAVSEAFF
many	TRBV29-1	.	TRBJ2-7	TGCAGCGTTGTAGGGCCAGGGGTGGGGATCTCCTACGAGCAGTACTTC	CSVVGPGVGISYEQYF
many	TRBV12-3/TRBV12-4	.	TRBJ2-1	TGTGCCAGCGGAGGAGTCGGGAATGAGCAGTTCTTC	CASGGVGNEQFF
.	TRBV6-1	.	TRBJ2-7	TGTGCCAGCACCACCGCCTCCTACGAGCAGTACTTC	CASTTASYEQYF
.	TRBV4-2	TRBD2	TRBJ2-2	TGTGCCAGCAGCCAAGAGGAAGCGGGAGATGGGGAGCTGTTTTTT	CASSQEEAGDGELFF
few	TRBV18	.	TRBJ2-2	TGTGCCAGCTCACCAGCCACCAACACCGGGGAGCTGTTTTTT	CASSPATNTGELFF
many	TRBV15	.	TRBJ2-7	TGTGCCACCAGCAGAAGGGGGGACGGCGAGCAGTACTTC	CATSRRGDGEQYF
many	TRBV12-3/TRBV12-4	.	TRBJ2-7	TGTGCCAGCAGTTTCCCGACCATCTACGAGCAGTACTTC	CASSFPTIYEQYF
.	TRBV7-3	.	TRBJ2-2	TGTGCCAGCAGCCCAGAAGGGACCGCCGGGGAGCTGTTTTTT	CASSPEGTAGELFF
many	TRBV12-3/TRBV12-4	TRBD1	TRBJ1-1	TGTGCCAGCAGTCCAGGACAGGGGAACACTGAAGCTTTCTTT	CASSPGQGNTEAFF
many	TRBV5-4	TRBD2	TRBJ2-7	TGTGCCAGCAGCTTCACTAGCGGGGGACCCTACGAGCAGTACTTC	CASSFTSGGPYEQYF
many	TRBV27	.	TRBJ2-7	TGTGCCAGCAGTTGGGGGGCAGGGCCTTCCTACGAGCAGTACTTC	CASSWGAGPSYEQYF
few	TRBV18	.	TRBJ2-1	TGTGCCAGCTCCTTGGACGGCCGTCAATGGGATGAGCAGTTCTTC	CASSLDGRQWDEQFF
many	TRBV7-9	.	TRBJ2-5	TGTGCCAGCAGCTCCGGACGGACAACCCAGTACTTC	CASSSGRTTQYF
many	TRBV5-1	.	TRBJ2-1	TGCGCCAGCAGCCCGAATGCTGGAAGCTCCTCCTACAATGAGCAGTTCTTC	CASSPNAGSSSYNEQFF
many	TRBV13	.	TRBJ2-3	TGTGCCAGCTCAGGGGGGGATACGCAGTATTTT	CASSGGDTQYF
many	TRBV7-9	.	TRBJ1-2	TGTGCCAGCAGCTTAGCATCTACTAACTATGGCTACACCTTC	CASSLASTNYGYTF